In its sample, the clone carrying this T cell receptor beta chain was seen many times. Per germline, CDR1 DFQATT and CDR2 SNEGSKA (reference sequence). The CDR3 covers 14 residues. Deletions cut 6 bases from V and 3 bases from J, with 15 bases between. The data stem from a study of T cells of healthy individuals. TCRdb re-analysed the 5' RACE reads in MiXCR, keeping a single row per CDR3 protein. The table records 100,000 or so distinct CDR3 sequences, around 17% of them present only once. The chain joins TRBV20-1 to TRBJ2-1, with a tentative D call TRBD2 (7 bases). This TCR was recovered from a human donor in good health. DNA for the CDR3: TGCAGTGCCAATGGGGGGGCGGACTACAATGAGCAGTTCTTC. As protein: CSANGGADYNEQFF.